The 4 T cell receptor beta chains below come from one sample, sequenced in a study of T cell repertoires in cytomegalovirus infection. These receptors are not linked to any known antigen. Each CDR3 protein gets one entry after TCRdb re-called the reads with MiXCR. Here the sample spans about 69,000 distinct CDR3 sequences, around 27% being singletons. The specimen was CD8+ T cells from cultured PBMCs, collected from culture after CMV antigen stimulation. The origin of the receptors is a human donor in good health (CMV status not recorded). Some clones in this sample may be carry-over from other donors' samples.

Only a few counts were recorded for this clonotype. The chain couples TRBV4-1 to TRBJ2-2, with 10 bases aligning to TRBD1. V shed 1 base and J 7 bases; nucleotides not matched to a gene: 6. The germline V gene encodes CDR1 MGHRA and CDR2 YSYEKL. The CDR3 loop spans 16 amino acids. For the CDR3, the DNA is TGCGCCAGCAGCCAAGGCGGGACAGGGGACATCGGGGAGCTGTTTTTT. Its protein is CASSQGGTGDIGELFF.

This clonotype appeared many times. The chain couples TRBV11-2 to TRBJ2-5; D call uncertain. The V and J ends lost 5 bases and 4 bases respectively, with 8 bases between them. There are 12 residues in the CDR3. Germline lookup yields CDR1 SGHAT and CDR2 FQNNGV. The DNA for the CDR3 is TGTGCCAGCAGCGGGGATGGAGAGACCCAGTACTTC. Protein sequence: CASSGDGETQYF.

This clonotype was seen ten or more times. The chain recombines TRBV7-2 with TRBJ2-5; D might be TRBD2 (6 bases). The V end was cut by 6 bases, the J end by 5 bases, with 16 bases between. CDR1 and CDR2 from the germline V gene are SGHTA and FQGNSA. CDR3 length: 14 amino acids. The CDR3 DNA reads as TGTGCCAGCAGTAACTCGGGGGACCGCGAGACCCAGTACTTC. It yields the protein CASSNSGDRETQYF. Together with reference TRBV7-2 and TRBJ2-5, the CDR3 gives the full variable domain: GAGVSQSPSNKVTEKGKDVELRCDPISGHTALYWYRQSLGQGLEFLIYFQGNSAPDKSGLPSDRFSAERTGGSVSTLTIQRTQQEDSAVYLCASSNSGDRETQYFGPGTRLLVL.

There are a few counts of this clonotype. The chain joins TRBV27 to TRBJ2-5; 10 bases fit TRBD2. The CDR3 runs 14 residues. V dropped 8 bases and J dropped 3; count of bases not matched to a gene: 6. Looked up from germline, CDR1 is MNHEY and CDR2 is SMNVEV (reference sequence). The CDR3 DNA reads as TGTGCCAGCTCAGGACTAGCGGAAAAAGAGACCCAGTACTTC. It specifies CASSGLAEKETQYF.